This is a list of T cell receptor beta chains from one sample in a study of CD8 T cells in Susac syndrome. TCRdb re-called the immunoSEQ multiplex PCR reads through MiXCR, storing one row per CDR3 protein. Counted here are some 110,000 distinct CDR3 sequences, 85% to 95% occurring once; the ten biggest clones make up roughly 0.088%. Sequenced sample: CD4+ T cells from PBMCs. These receptors were collected from a human donor with multiple sclerosis. Each CDR3 is given with its conserved first and last residue. The order of the fields is clone size, J gene, V gene, D gene, CDR3 protein, CDR3 DNA. The D gene is left open where the match is weak. The size entry is marked missing in some rows and otherwise reads once, few, many or a size class.

once | TRBJ2-3 | TRBV25-1 | . | CAISAESGDTQYF | TGTGCCATCTCCGCCGAGTCGGGAGATACGCAGTATTTT
. | TRBJ1-1 | TRBV10-3 | . | CAIKGGNTEAFF | TGTGCCATCAAAGGGGGGAACACTGAAGCTTTCTTT
. | TRBJ2-2 | TRBV7-8 | . | CASSAITQSNGELFF | TGTGCCAGCAGCGCCATCACACAGAGTAACGGGGAGCTGTTTTTT
. | TRBJ1-2 | TRBV28 | TRBD1 | CASSLSGRGQGAF | TGTGCCAGCAGTTTATCGGGCAGGGGGCAAGGGGCCTTC
. | TRBJ2-2 | TRBV29-1 | . | CSVPQGPGELFF | TGCAGCGTTCCCCAGGGCCCCGGGGAGCTGTTTTTT
. | TRBJ2-7 | TRBV12-3/TRBV12-4 | TRBD1 | CASRTHGQADYEQYF | TGTGCCAGCAGGACGCACGGACAGGCTGACTACGAGCAGTACTTC
. | TRBJ1-5 | TRBV29-1 | . | CSVGDSNQPQHF | TGCAGCGTCGGCGATAGCAATCAGCCCCAGCATTTT
. | TRBJ1-1 | TRBV7-9 | . | CASSLIDRQIAEAFF | TGTGCCAGCAGCTTAATAGACAGACAAATCGCTGAAGCTTTCTTT
. | TRBJ2-1 | TRBV15 | . | CATSEGRDEQFF | TGTGCCACCAGCGAGGGTAGGGATGAGCAGTTCTTC
once | TRBJ2-7 | TRBV4-3 | TRBD2 | CASSQDIPTPLAGGNYEQYF | TGCGCCAGCAGCCAAGATATTCCGACCCCCCTAGCGGGGGGAAACTACGAGCAGTACTTC
. | TRBJ2-5 | TRBV21-1 | . | CASSKAGEVTKETQYF | TGTGCCAGCAGCAAAGCCGGAGAGGTCACCAAAGAGACCCAGTACTTC
once | TRBJ1-1 | TRBV7-2 | . | CASGPTGLNTEAFF | TGTGCCAGCGGCCCCACCGGGTTGAACACTGAAGCTTTCTTT
. | TRBJ1-5 | TRBV6-2/TRBV6-3 | . | CASSYLLGGPSQPQHF | TGTGCCAGCAGTTACCTTCTGGGGGGACCCAGTCAGCCCCAGCATTTT
. | TRBJ1-4 | TRBV30 | TRBD1 | CAWSLGGQANEKLFF | TGTGCCTGGAGTTTGGGGGGACAGGCTAATGAAAAACTGTTTTTT
. | TRBJ2-5 | TRBV11-2 | . | CASSLDGRGWVRTQYF | TGTGCCAGCAGCTTAGATGGCAGGGGCTGGGTGAGGACCCAGTACTTC
. | TRBJ2-2 | TRBV11-2 | TRBD1 | CASSSAKQGLANTGELFF | TGTGCCAGCAGCTCAGCCAAACAGGGGCTCGCGAACACCGGGGAGCTGTTTTTT
. | TRBJ1-2 | TRBV19 | . | CATTLAEGADYGYTF | TGTGCCACCACCCTTGCCGAAGGGGCGGACTATGGCTACACCTTC
. | TRBJ2-5 | TRBV7-9 | TRBD1 | CASRSGQAQETQYF | TGTGCCAGCAGATCTGGACAGGCCCAAGAGACCCAGTACTTC
few | TRBJ2-1 | TRBV7-2 | . | CASKQGGAYNEQFF | TGTGCCAGCAAACAGGGGGGGGCGTACAATGAGCAGTTCTTC
. | TRBJ1-2 | TRBV4-1 | . | CASSQDAGRTNYGYTF | TGCGCCAGCAGCCAAGATGCTGGCAGGACTAACTATGGCTACACCTTC
. | TRBJ2-5 | TRBV2 | TRBD1 | CASSVGTGRETQYF | TGTGCCAGCAGTGTGGGGACAGGGAGAGAGACCCAGTACTTC
. | TRBJ2-7 | TRBV6-5 | . | CASRKPPGQEVEQYF | TGTGCCAGCAGGAAACCCCCGGGCCAAGAGGTCGAGCAGTACTTC
. | TRBJ2-1 | TRBV10-3 | TRBD2 | CAISKMPASGGADEQFF | TGTGCCATCAGTAAAATGCCCGCTAGCGGGGGGGCCGATGAGCAGTTCTTC
. | TRBJ2-1 | TRBV9 | TRBD2 | CASSLQTSGGPYNEQFF | TGTGCCAGCAGTCTACAGACTAGCGGGGGACCCTACAATGAGCAGTTCTTC
. | TRBJ2-7 | TRBV7-8 | TRBD1 | CASSSGTGAFEQYF | TGTGCCAGCAGCTCGGGGACAGGCGCCTTCGAGCAGTACTTC
. | TRBJ2-5 | TRBV29-1 | . | CSVQWNRVRETQYF | TGCAGCGTTCAATGGAACCGGGTTCGGGAGACCCAGTACTTC
. | TRBJ1-1 | TRBV6-2/TRBV6-3 | TRBD1 | CASSYEGQGWFEAFF | TGTGCCAGCAGTTACGAAGGACAGGGGTGGTTTGAAGCTTTCTTT
. | TRBJ2-3 | TRBV27 | TRBD1 | CASSLDRGPTDTQYF | TGTGCCAGCAGTTTAGACAGGGGACCCACAGATACGCAGTATTTT
. | TRBJ2-3 | TRBV6-4 | . | CASSPSRVLADTQYF | TGTGCCAGCAGTCCCAGTAGGGTATTGGCAGATACGCAGTATTTT
once | TRBJ2-3 | TRBV24-1 | TRBD1 | CATSDTGTGTDTQYF | TGTGCCACCAGTGATACTGGGACAGGCACAGATACGCAGTATTTT
. | TRBJ1-2 | TRBV24-1 | TRBD1 | CATSDRDREYGYTF | TGTGCCACCAGTGACCGGGACAGGGAGTATGGCTACACCTTC
. | TRBJ2-5 | TRBV3-1 | TRBD2 | CASSQQRGRETQYF | TGTGCCAGCAGCCAGCAGCGGGGCCGCGAGACCCAGTACTTC
. | TRBJ1-2 | TRBV15 | TRBD1 | CATSRGRDREGYTF | TGTGCCACCAGCAGAGGCCGGGACAGGGAAGGCTACACCTTC
. | TRBJ2-2 | TRBV7-2 | . | CASSLIAYANTGELFF | TGTGCCAGCAGCTTAATAGCTTACGCGAACACCGGGGAGCTGTTTTTT
. | TRBJ2-7 | TRBV4-1 | . | CASSQLAWQGHEQYF | TGCGCCAGCAGCCAGCTTGCGTGGCAGGGCCACGAGCAGTACTTC
once | TRBJ1-2 | TRBV29-1 | . | CSVDGDTKIYGYTF | TGCAGCGTTGACGGGGACACAAAGATCTATGGCTACACCTTC
. | TRBJ1-2 | TRBV4-3 | TRBD1 | CASSQDGDRGLYGYTF | TGCGCCAGCAGCCAAGATGGGGACAGGGGTTTATATGGCTACACCTTC
. | TRBJ1-1 | TRBV29-1 | TRBD1 | CSVNRGEWTEAFF | TGCAGCGTAAACAGGGGGGAATGGACTGAAGCTTTCTTT
. | TRBJ1-6 | TRBV30 | . | CAWAGTRYNSPLHF | TGTGCCTGGGCCGGGACACGGTATAATTCACCCCTCCACTTT
. | TRBJ2-5 | TRBV5-1 | . | CASSLGDIGRETQYF | TGCGCCAGCAGCTTGGGGGACATAGGAAGAGAGACCCAGTACTTC
. | TRBJ2-3 | TRBV6-5 | . | CASSYGRADTQYF | TGTGCCAGCAGTTACGGGCGGGCAGATACGCAGTATTTT
. | TRBJ1-1 | TRBV6-1 | TRBD1 | CASSEAGTATKAFF | TGTGCCAGCAGTGAAGCCGGGACAGCCACGAAAGCTTTCTTT
. | TRBJ2-2 | TRBV3-1 | TRBD1 | CASRPGTGGSGELFF | TGTGCCAGCAGACCCGGGACAGGGGGAAGCGGGGAGCTGTTTTTT
. | TRBJ2-1 | TRBV13 | . | CASSSLPNNEQFF | TGTGCCAGCAGCTCTCTTCCCAACAATGAGCAGTTCTTC
once | TRBJ2-5 | TRBV20-1 | . | CSANLPGPGETQYF | TGCAGTGCGAACCTTCCGGGCCCCGGGGAGACCCAGTACTTC
. | TRBJ2-2 | TRBV19 | TRBD1 | CASSIGTGTTGELFF | TGTGCCAGTAGTATAGGGACAGGGACCACCGGGGAGCTGTTTTTT
. | TRBJ1-2 | TRBV6-1 | TRBD1 | CASSETGTAYGYTF | TGCGCCAGCAGTGAAACTGGGACAGCTTATGGCTACACCTTC
once | TRBJ1-6 | TRBV7-9 | . | CASSRGNNSPLHF | TGTGCCAGCAGCCGAGGAAATAATTCACCCCTCCACTTT
. | TRBJ2-3 | TRBV19 | TRBD2 | CAPGLAGGYSTDTQYF | TGTGCCCCAGGATTAGCGGGGGGGTATAGCACAGATACGCAGTATTTT
. | TRBJ2-5 | TRBV28 | . | CASSPLAETQYF | TGTGCCAGCAGTCCACTAGCAGAGACCCAGTACTTC
. | TRBJ2-3 | TRBV27 | . | CASSFRPGDTQYF | TGTGCCAGCAGTTTCCGGCCAGGCGATACGCAGTATTTT
once | TRBJ1-1 | TRBV2 | TRBD1 | CASKRTGGTEAFF | TGTGCCAGCAAAAGGACAGGGGGCACTGAAGCTTTCTTT
. | TRBJ1-2 | TRBV18 | . | CASSTSVDYGYTF | TGTGCCAGCTCAACGTCGGTCGACTATGGCTACACCTTC
. | TRBJ2-1 | TRBV23-1 | TRBD1 | CASSQEAGNDRGKNEQFF | TGCGCCAGCAGTCAAGAGGCTGGGAACGACAGGGGAAAAAATGAGCAGTTCTTC